This T cell receptor beta chain was recovered during a study of response to subunit inactivated influenza vaccine. MiXCR, run by TCRdb on the RT-PCR reads, gives a single entry per CDR3 protein. This sample has roughly 700,000 distinct CDR3 sequences, with about 15% found just once. This clonotype was seen only a few times. The target antigen is unknown. Findings of the study overall: Authors proposed each seasonal influenza vaccination draws in few new T cells.

The V end was cut by 7 bases, the J end by 8 bases, with 15 bases between. The germline CDR1 and CDR2 sequences are MNHNS and SASEGT. CDR3 length: 12 amino acids. The V call is TRBV6-1, the J call TRBJ2-7, with D possibly matching TRBD2 (6 bases). The sequencing used PBMCs from blood, collected roughly 2 weeks before vaccination. The sequence was obtained from a man aged 45 to 65 who received an inactivated influenza vaccine. CDR3 sequence: CASTLRRDQQYF. CDR3 in DNA: TGTGCCAGCACCCTAAGGAGGGATCAGCAGTACTTC.